This TCR beta chain was captured in a study of T cells in Graves' hyperthyroidism and ophthalmopathy. The CDR3 regions of TCR beta were amplified from RNA transcripts. The TCR CDR3 was amplified in a first-round RT-PCR using the HTBI primer set. TCRdb recomputed calls from the multiplex PCR reads with MiXCR, one row per CDR3 protein. In the table there are approximately 200,000 distinct CDR3 sequences, around 16% of which are singletons. This clonotype was recorded a few times. The CDR3 runs to 14 residues. Trimming pared 5 bases from V and 0 bases from J, leaving 10 bases between. CDR1 is SGHRS and CDR2 is YFSETQ in the germline V gene.

What was sequenced was blood. The chain employs TRBV5-1 and TRBJ2-3; D is undetermined. This clonotype originated in a man aged 35 to 55 with Graves' hyperthyroidism. CDR3 sequence: CASRAQSSTDTQYF. The CDR3 DNA sequence: TGCGCCAGCAGAGCCCAGTCTAGCACAGATACGCAGTATTTT.